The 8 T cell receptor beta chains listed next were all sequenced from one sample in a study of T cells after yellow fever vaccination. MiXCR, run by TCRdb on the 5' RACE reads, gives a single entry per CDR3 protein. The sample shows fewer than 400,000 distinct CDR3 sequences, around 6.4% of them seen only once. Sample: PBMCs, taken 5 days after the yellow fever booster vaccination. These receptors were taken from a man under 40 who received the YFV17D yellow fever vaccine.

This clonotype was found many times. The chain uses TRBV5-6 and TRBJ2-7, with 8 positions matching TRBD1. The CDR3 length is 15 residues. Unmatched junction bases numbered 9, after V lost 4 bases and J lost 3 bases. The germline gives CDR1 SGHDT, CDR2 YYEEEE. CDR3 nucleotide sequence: TGTGCCAGCAGCACTGGTCCAGGGGGCGGCTACGAGCAGTACTTC. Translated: CASSTGPGGGYEQYF.

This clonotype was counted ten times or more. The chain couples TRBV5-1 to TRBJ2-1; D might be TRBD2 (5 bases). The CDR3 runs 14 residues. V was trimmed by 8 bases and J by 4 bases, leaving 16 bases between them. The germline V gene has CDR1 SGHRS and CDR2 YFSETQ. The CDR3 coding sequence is TGCGCCAGTCTAGGACTGGGGAGTTACAATGAGCAGTTCTTC. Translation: CASLGLGSYNEQFF. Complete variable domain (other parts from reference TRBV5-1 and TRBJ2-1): KAGVTQTPRYLIKTRGQQVTLSCSPISGHRSVSWYQQTPGQGLQFLFEYFSETQRNKGNFPGRFSGRQFSNSRSEMNVSTLELGDSALYLCASLGLGSYNEQFFGPGTRLTVL.

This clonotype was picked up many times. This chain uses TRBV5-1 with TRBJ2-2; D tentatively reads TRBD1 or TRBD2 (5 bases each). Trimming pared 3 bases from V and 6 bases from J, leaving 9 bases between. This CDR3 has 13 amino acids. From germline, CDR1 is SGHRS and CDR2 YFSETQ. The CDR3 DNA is TGCGCCAGCAGCTGGGGACGGTCCGGGGAGCTGTTTTTT. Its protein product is CASSWGRSGELFF.

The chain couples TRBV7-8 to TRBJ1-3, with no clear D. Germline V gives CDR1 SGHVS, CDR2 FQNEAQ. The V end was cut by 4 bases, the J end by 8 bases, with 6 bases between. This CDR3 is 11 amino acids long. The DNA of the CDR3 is TGTGCCAGCAGCTCAGGTTACACCATATATTTT. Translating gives CASSSGYTIYF. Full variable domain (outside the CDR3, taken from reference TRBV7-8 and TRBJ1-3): GAGVSQSPRYKVAKRGQDVALRCDPISGHVSLFWYQQALGQGPEFLTYFQNEAQLDKSGLPSDRFFAERPEGSVSTLKIQRTQQEDSAVYLCASSSGYTIYFGEGSWLTVV.

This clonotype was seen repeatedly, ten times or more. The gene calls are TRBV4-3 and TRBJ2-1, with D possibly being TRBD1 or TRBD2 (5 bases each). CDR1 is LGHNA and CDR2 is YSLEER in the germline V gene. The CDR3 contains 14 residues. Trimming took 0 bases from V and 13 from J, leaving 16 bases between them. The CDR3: CASSQEGTVVQQFF. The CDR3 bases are TGCGCCAGCAGCCAAGAGGGGACGGTCGTCCAACAGTTCTTC.

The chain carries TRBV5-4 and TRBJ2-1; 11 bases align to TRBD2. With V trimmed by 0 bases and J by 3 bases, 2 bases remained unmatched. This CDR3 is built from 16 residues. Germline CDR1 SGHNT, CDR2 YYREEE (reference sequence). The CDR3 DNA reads TGTGCCAGCAGCTTGGGCGGGACTAGCGGCTACAATGAGCAGTTCTTC. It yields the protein CASSLGGTSGYNEQFF. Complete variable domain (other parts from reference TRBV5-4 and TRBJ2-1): ETGVTQSPTHLIKTRGQQVTLRCSSQSGHNTVSWYQQALGQGPQFIFQYYREEENGRGNFPPRFSGLQFPNYSSELNVNALELDDSALYLCASSLGGTSGYNEQFFGPGTRLTVL.

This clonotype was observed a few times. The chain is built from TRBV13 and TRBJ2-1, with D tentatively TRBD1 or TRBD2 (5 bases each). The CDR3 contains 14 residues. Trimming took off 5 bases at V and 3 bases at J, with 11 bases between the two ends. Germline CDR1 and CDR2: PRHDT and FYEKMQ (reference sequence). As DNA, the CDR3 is TGTGCCAGCAGCACGGGGACCGTCTACAATGAGCAGTTCTTC. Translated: CASSTGTVYNEQFF. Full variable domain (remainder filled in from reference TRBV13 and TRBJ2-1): AAGVIQSPRHLIKEKRETATLKCYPIPRHDTVYWYQQGPGQDPQFLISFYEKMQSDKGSIPDRFSAQQFSDYHSELNMSSLELGDSALYFCASSTGTVYNEQFFGPGTRLTVL.

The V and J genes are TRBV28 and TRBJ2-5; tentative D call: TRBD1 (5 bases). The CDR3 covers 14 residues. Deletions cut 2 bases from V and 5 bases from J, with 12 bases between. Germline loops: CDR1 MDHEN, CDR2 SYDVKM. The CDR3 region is CASSLQQGWETQYF. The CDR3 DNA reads TGTGCCAGCAGTTTACAGCAGGGATGGGAGACCCAGTACTTC.